Listed below are T cell receptor beta chains from one sample, sequenced in a study of cytomegalovirus exposure and HLA in healthy donors. Sequencing used immunoSEQ multiplex PCR; TCRdb keeps in-frame clones, though not all of them. The sample lists 210,000 or so clones; about 89% were seen once. The specimen was PBMCs. These receptors originate from a woman in her late teens or twenties in good health and CMV-seronegative. Each CDR3 is given with its conserved first and last residue. Fields, in order: clone size, CDR3 length, J gene, D gene, V gene, CDR3 protein, CDR3 DNA. The D gene is left open where the match is weak. Clone size appears in some rows only: once, few, many, or a class for an expanded clone.

clone_size: -
cdr3_length: 13
j_call: TRBJ1-5
d_call: -
v_call: TRBV12-5
cdr3_aa: CARTGGSNQPQHF
cdr3_nt: TGTGCTAGAACGGGAGGATCCAATCAGCCCCAGCATTTT

clone_size: -
cdr3_length: 13
j_call: TRBJ2-4
d_call: -
v_call: TRBV25-1
cdr3_aa: CASSEWERNIQYF
cdr3_nt: TGTGCCAGCAGTGAATGGGAGAGGAACATTCAGTACTTC

clone_size: -
cdr3_length: 14
j_call: TRBJ2-3
d_call: TRBD1
v_call: TRBV7-9
cdr3_aa: CALAGGQRADTQYF
cdr3_nt: TGTGCCCTCGCAGGGGGACAAAGGGCAGATACGCAGTATTTT

clone_size: few
cdr3_length: 14
j_call: TRBJ1-3
d_call: TRBD1
v_call: TRBV4-1
cdr3_aa: CASRVGQAGNTIYF
cdr3_nt: TGCGCCAGCCGCGTCGGACAGGCTGGAAACACCATATATTTT

clone_size: -
cdr3_length: 17
j_call: TRBJ1-4
d_call: -
v_call: TRBV6-1
cdr3_aa: CASSEIWGGVFNEKLFF
cdr3_nt: TGTGCCAGCAGTGAAATTTGGGGGGGAGTGTTTAATGAAAAACTGTTTTTT

clone_size: -
cdr3_length: 15
j_call: TRBJ2-3
d_call: TRBD2
v_call: TRBV9
cdr3_aa: CASSVLGGSTDTQYF
cdr3_nt: TGTGCCAGCAGCGTACTGGGGGGGAGCACAGATACGCAGTATTTT

clone_size: -
cdr3_length: 14
j_call: TRBJ2-1
d_call: TRBD2
v_call: TRBV9
cdr3_aa: CASSVEGTSNEQFF
cdr3_nt: TGTGCCAGCAGCGTAGAAGGGACTAGTAATGAGCAGTTCTTC

clone_size: -
cdr3_length: 17
j_call: TRBJ1-4
d_call: TRBD1
v_call: TRBV2
cdr3_aa: CASGNPGQAATNEKLFF
cdr3_nt: TGTGCCAGCGGAAACCCGGGACAGGCTGCAACTAATGAAAAACTGTTTTTT

clone_size: -
cdr3_length: 13
j_call: TRBJ2-2
d_call: -
v_call: TRBV5-8
cdr3_aa: CATWTVYPGELFF
cdr3_nt: TGTGCCACTTGGACAGTGTATCCCGGGGAGCTGTTTTTT

clone_size: -
cdr3_length: 14
j_call: TRBJ2-5
d_call: TRBD2
v_call: TRBV15
cdr3_aa: CATSRDPGGETQYF
cdr3_nt: TGTGCCACCAGCAGAGATCCGGGAGGAGAGACCCAGTACTTC

clone_size: -
cdr3_length: 13
j_call: TRBJ1-2
d_call: TRBD1
v_call: TRBV28
cdr3_aa: CASSQEQGYGYTF
cdr3_nt: TGTGCCAGCAGTCAAGAACAGGGGTATGGCTACACCTTC

clone_size: -
cdr3_length: 14
j_call: TRBJ1-5
d_call: -
v_call: TRBV9
cdr3_aa: CASSVDGEGQPQHF
cdr3_nt: TGTGCCAGCAGCGTAGATGGGGAGGGACAGCCCCAGCATTTT

clone_size: -
cdr3_length: 17
j_call: TRBJ1-3
d_call: -
v_call: TRBV10-3
cdr3_aa: CAISESKGVRSGNTIYF
cdr3_nt: TGTGCCATCAGTGAGTCCAAGGGAGTCCGCTCTGGAAACACCATATATTTT

clone_size: few
cdr3_length: 15
j_call: TRBJ1-2
d_call: -
v_call: TRBV5-1
cdr3_aa: CASSLVYRSDYGYTF
cdr3_nt: TGCGCCAGCAGCTTGGTCTACAGGAGTGACTATGGCTACACCTTC

clone_size: -
cdr3_length: 13
j_call: TRBJ2-5
d_call: -
v_call: TRBV19
cdr3_aa: CATTPEGVGTQYF
cdr3_nt: TGTGCCACCACACCGGAGGGCGTGGGGACCCAGTACTTC

clone_size: -
cdr3_length: 18
j_call: TRBJ1-5
d_call: -
v_call: TRBV7-9
cdr3_aa: CASSLAPGNFGGNQPQHF
cdr3_nt: TGTGCCAGTAGCTTAGCCCCGGGGAATTTTGGGGGGAATCAGCCCCAGCATTTT

clone_size: -
cdr3_length: 14
j_call: TRBJ1-1
d_call: -
v_call: TRBV7-9
cdr3_aa: CASSLAPRDTEAFF
cdr3_nt: TGTGCCAGCAGCTTAGCCCCCAGGGACACTGAAGCTTTCTTT

clone_size: -
cdr3_length: 15
j_call: TRBJ2-3
d_call: TRBD1
v_call: TRBV6-5
cdr3_aa: CASRPRDSYTDTQYF
cdr3_nt: TGTGCCAGCAGACCCCGGGACAGCTACACAGATACGCAGTATTTT